Listed below are T cell receptor beta chains from one sample, sequenced in a study of blood T cell repertoires in COVID-19. Sequencing was performed with immunoSEQ multiplex PCR; in TCRdb, only in-frame clones are kept and a portion is missing. In the table there are about 240,000 clones, about 86% of which are singletons. Sequencing was done on a sample of PBMCs or T cells enriched from blood (not recorded which). The receptors shown here come from a woman in her thirties or forties with acute COVID-19. The CDR3 runs from the conserved cysteine through the conserved F or W. Each record gives: V gene, J gene, clone size, D gene, CDR3 DNA, CDR3 protein. The D gene is left open where the match is weak. Clone size is stated in some rows and not others, as once, few, many or a class when expanded.

>TRBV18|TRBJ1-3|.|.
TGTGCCAGCTCAAGTACCGGGACAAGCCTTGGAAACACCATATATTTT
CASSSTGTSLGNTIYF
>TRBV5-4|TRBJ2-1|.|.
TGTGCCAGCAGCGTGATTGGAGCGAACAATGAGCAGTTCTTC
CASSVIGANNEQFF
>TRBV2|TRBJ1-2|.|.
TGTGCCAGCAGTGCCCAGCGTACGGTGGGCTACACCTTC
CASSAQRTVGYTF
>TRBV12-3/TRBV12-4|TRBJ1-5|.|.
TGTGCCAGCAGGGGGACGTATGGAGGGCCCCATTTT
CASRGTYGGPHF
>TRBV5-1|TRBJ2-5|.|.
TGCGCCAGCAGCACGACAGGTGGAGAGACCCAGTACTTC
CASSTTGGETQYF
>TRBV12-3/TRBV12-4|TRBJ2-1|.|TRBD1
TGTGCCAGCAGCCCGGGACAGAACAAGTTCTTC
CASSPGQNKFF
>TRBV5-4|TRBJ1-1|.|.
TGTGCCAGCAGAATCGACCGCGGAGGGGACACTGAAGCTTTCTTT
CASRIDRGGDTEAFF
>TRBV3-1/TRBV3-2|TRBJ2-5|.|.
TGTGCCAGCAGCCTGAACGGAGAGACCCAGTACTTC
CASSLNGETQYF
>TRBV12-3/TRBV12-4|TRBJ1-6|.|.
TGTGCCAGCACCAAGACAAGTAATTCACCCCTCCACTTT
CASTKTSNSPLHF
>TRBV7-3|TRBJ2-3|.|TRBD2
TGTGCCAGCAGCTTAACAGGGGTGGGGCTAGCGGGAAGCACAGATACGCAGTATTTT
CASSLTGVGLAGSTDTQYF
>TRBV7-9|TRBJ2-7|once|TRBD2
TGTGCCAGCAAGCTTGGGGCGGGGGACTACGAGCAGTACTTC
CASKLGAGDYEQYF
>TRBV7-3|TRBJ2-1|.|TRBD2
TGTGCCAGCAGTCGGACTAGCGGGAGGGCAAACAATGAGCAGTTCTTC
CASSRTSGRANNEQFF
>TRBV6-4|TRBJ2-1|.|.
TGTGCCAGCAGCGGGAGTAGTAATGAGCAGTTCTTC
CASSGSSNEQFF
>TRBV29-1|TRBJ2-2|.|.
TGCAGCGTTGAAGAGAGTCCCGGGGAGCTGTTTTTT
CSVEESPGELFF
>TRBV14|TRBJ2-2|.|TRBD2
TGTGCCAGCAGCCAACCGGGACTAGCGGGAGTTGCCGGGGAGCTGTTTTTT
CASSQPGLAGVAGELFF